The 2 T cell receptor beta chains below come from one sample, sequenced in a study of CD8+ T cells in alopecia areata. Once RNA had been extracted, it was reverse transcribed into cDNA to act as the sequencing template. Sequencing was performed with immunoSEQ multiplex PCR; in TCRdb, only in-frame clones are kept and a portion is missing. The repertoire holds about 76,000 clones, with around 67% as singletons. As for treatment: oral pan-JAK inhibitor, 5-10 mg twice daily. The sequencing used CD8+ T cells sorted from blood, collected at week 24, from a patient treated with tofacitinib. These receptors originate from a human donor with alopecia areata.

The chain recombines TRBV9 with TRBJ2-1, with 7 bases identical to TRBD1. Germline V CDR1 and CDR2: SGDLS, YYNGEE. The CDR3 extends over 16 amino acids. J was trimmed by 1 base and V by 0 bases; bases with no gene match: 4. The chain's CDR3 is CASSVGWGQSYNEQFF. CDR3 nucleotide sequence: TGTGCCAGCAGCGTAGGATGGGGACAGTCCTACAATGAGCAGTTCTTC.

This chain links TRBV29-1 with TRBJ2-1, with 13 nucleotides matching TRBD2. Germline-derived CDR1 and CDR2 are SQVTM and ANQGSEA. The CDR3 sequence is 16 residues long. The V gene end was trimmed by 3 bases and the J gene end by 8 bases; junction bases not matched to a gene: 10. The CDR3 DNA follows: TGCAGCGTTGATCGGACTAGCGGGGGCCTCGGGGATGAGCAGTTCTTC. This codes for CSVDRTSGGLGDEQFF.